The rows below give T cell receptor beta chains drawn from one sample of a study of blood T cell repertoires in COVID-19. Profiling relied on immunoSEQ multiplex PCR, and the TCRdb table lists in-frame clones only, not all of them. The repertoire has about 310,000 clones, approximately 89% of them found once; the top ten carry roughly 10%. Sample: PBMCs or T cells enriched from blood (not recorded which). These receptor sequences come from a woman aged 25 to 39 who had recovered from COVID-19. Both conserved end residues are trimmed from each CDR3.

CDR3aa: ASKGGAGTEAF; v_gene: TRBV4-1
CDR3aa: ASSLDRSYYGYT; v_gene: TRBV5-1
CDR3aa: AISERTSGTDTQY; v_gene: TRBV10-3
CDR3aa: ASSPQQETQY; v_gene: TRBV18
CDR3aa: ASSPYRVTTTEAF; v_gene: TRBV28
CDR3aa: ASSLGPGYQPQH; v_gene: TRBV27
CDR3aa: ATSRTSGHYNEQF; v_gene: TRBV15
CDR3aa: ASSQDRPYGYT; v_gene: TRBV18
CDR3aa: ASSTITSGRALGTDTQY; v_gene: TRBV28
CDR3aa: ASSLVQGRTEAF; v_gene: TRBV13
CDR3aa: ASRKGVRGAGGTEAF; v_gene: TRBV5-1
CDR3aa: ASSSMNRVGYT; v_gene: TRBV27
CDR3aa: ASSWGGTGRREQY; v_gene: TRBV5-1
CDR3aa: ASSEEAYGTGNNYGTEAF; v_gene: TRBV5-5
CDR3aa: ASSLSGTGYGWQPQH; v_gene: TRBV28
CDR3aa: ASSQVGEGTDTQY; v_gene: TRBV5-1
CDR3aa: ASIGTGLSEAF; v_gene: TRBV27
CDR3aa: ASSVPGENTEAF; v_gene: TRBV6-6
CDR3aa: ASSVRHIAGGPSEQF; v_gene: TRBV9
CDR3aa: ASSYMTVGNQPQH; v_gene: TRBV19
CDR3aa: ASSRGQGPGTEAF; v_gene: TRBV5-6
CDR3aa: ASSQDYPDRGTDTQY; v_gene: TRBV3-1/TRBV3-2
CDR3aa: ASSQDVSSGRINNEQF; v_gene: TRBV4-2
CDR3aa: ASSFGTNEAF; v_gene: TRBV7-9
CDR3aa: ASSRRDRVDNEQF; v_gene: TRBV7-2
CDR3aa: ASSFQGASYGELF; v_gene: TRBV7-7
CDR3aa: ASSVAVSNEQF; v_gene: TRBV9
CDR3aa: SASGTVTEAF; v_gene: TRBV20-1
CDR3aa: ATHTGGVKNEQF; v_gene: TRBV27
CDR3aa: ASSATGPGTGRNSPLH; v_gene: TRBV11-2
CDR3aa: ATSSLAGGGETQY; v_gene: TRBV15
CDR3aa: ASRRLGSGWTEAF; v_gene: TRBV25-1